This TCR beta chain was sequenced for a study of T cells in Graves' hyperthyroidism and ophthalmopathy (dated by TCRdb to the late 2010s). Background for the entire study: Peripheral blood samples were taken at the time of initial diagnosis, prior to any treatment. In about six Graves' hyperthyroidism patients, the study also compared T-cell repertoires from thyroid tissue with T-cell repertoires from blood. Prospective prediction of ophthalmopathy was tested in an independent validation cohort of some 19 hyperthyroidism patients and 17 patients who later progressed to ophthalmopathy. Once sampling was done, hyperthyroidism patients were given methimazole at a starting dose of 30 mg daily, whereas ophthalmopathy patients were given high-dose intravenous methylprednisolone. The 100 or so discovery patients were divided at random into training and test sets in a 7:3 ratio. A discovery cohort of about a hundred patients, approximately 44 with Graves' ophthalmopathy and about 58 with stable Graves' hyperthyroidism, was used to find distinguishing TCR V-J signatures. The paper reports TCR Vbeta CDR3 sequencing of over 130 peripheral blood samples: 43 ophthalmopathy, roughly 80 hyperthyroidism and around 17 progressor patients. The investigation overall reported the following: Most expanded thyroid clonotypes (frequency above 0.001) were also found in blood, which suggests that blood repertoires may mirror thyroid immune responses. In validation, the model predicted progression to ophthalmopathy a median of roughly six months before onset, with about 64% sensitivity and about 72% specificity. Ophthalmopathy was separated from stable hyperthyroidism by a 13 V-J signature model, with approximately 90% sensitivity and just over 81% specificity obtained in cross-validation and 80%/75% obtained in testing. Sample size was not statistically predetermined, and blinding of investigators to group allocation was not performed.

Amplification of TCR beta CDR3 regions was carried out from RNA transcripts. The first round of RT-PCR for the TCR CDR3 was performed with the HTBI primer set and the Qiagen OneStep RT-PCR kit. Libraries were constructed in a second round of multiplex PCR, after which size selection and purification were carried out. Libraries were sequenced paired-end with 100 bp reads on an Illumina HiSeq2000. On the study's bioinformatics: SOAPnuke was used to process the raw data, with reads discarded if the reads contained adapters or uncalled bases, had a mean Phred below 15, or lacked an exact constant-primer or identifier match. COPE v1.2.5 was used to merge high-quality paired reads, and clonotypes were defined as unique nucleotide sequences. Clonotypes were aligned to IMGT TRBV, TRBD and TRBJ reference segments using MiTCR v1.1. The analysis was restricted to V-J combinations with a frequency above 0.0001, which together covered 99.2% of the repertoires. A TCS score was defined as the ratio of F50 (clonal expansion) to E x V (chaos), with BLOSUM62-based TCRdist applied between CDR3 peptides within each V-J. Welch's t-statistics and random forest reduced approximately 520 V-J features to 13, which were used in a naive Bayes classifier (R e1071). TCRdb cleaned the public reads at Q25 with fastp, built clones with MiXCR and kept in-frame beta chains. Identical CDR3 proteins give one entry, which carries the most common genes and DNA. These V and J calls are TCRdb output, not the study's own analysis. Counted in this sample were a few hundred thousand distinct CDR3 sequences; around 15% of them appeared once. The ten top clones hold 55% to 60% of the sample.

Ophthalmopathy patients had moderately to severely active disease, with a Clinical Activity Score of 3 or more, a NOSPECS grade of 4 or more, and a disease duration of less than 3 months. Patients with uncontrolled infections, other autoimmune diseases, pregnancy or lactation were excluded. Diagnoses were established on the basis of clinical symptoms, serum thyroxine and TRAb, thyroid ultrasound, and orbital computed tomography. Ficoll-Paque density gradient centrifugation was used to isolate PBMCs from approximately 10 ml of fresh peripheral blood. Total RNA was extracted with Trizol reagent, and quality was checked on an Agilent 2100 Bioanalyzer. Trimming takes 7 bases from V and 2 bases from J, and the germline ends sit 16 bases apart. Taken from the germline V gene, the CDR1 and CDR2 loops are SGHTA and FQGNSA. The CDR3 goes from the cysteine to the phenylalanine over 15 residues. The sequence is cut down to CDR3 DNA, 45 bases in frame from base 1.

This clonotype was seen a few times. Its target antigen remains unknown. No much larger clone exists at a distance of one base, and base qualities are not known. The sequenced sample was blood. The chain couples TRBV7-2 to TRBJ2-3; the D gene could be either TRBD1 or TRBD2, each agreeing at 5 bases. This TCR came from a woman aged 60 to 75 with Graves' ophthalmopathy. The sequence in DNA is TGTGCCAGCAACTTGGGGGAGAGCCCCACAGATACGCAGTATTTT. It translates to CASNLGESPTDTQYF.